This entry features one TCR beta chain sequence. Trimming removed 6 bases from V and 5 bases from J, with 7 bases in between. The CDR3 totals 11 residues. CDR1 and CDR2 from the germline V gene are WSHSY and SAAADI. The sample is drawn from a study of blood T cell repertoires in COVID-19. Background on the study: PBMCs, B-cell-depleted T cells, or T cells provided the cDNA or gDNA that made up the material.

Assay: immunoSEQ multiplex PCR; the TCRdb copy retains only in-frame clones and omits some. The sample has more than 110,000 clones; around 80% are singletons. The chain has TRBV10-2 and TRBJ2-5, with D unclear. The TCR comes from a woman aged 50 to 65 who had recovered from COVID-19. The sample taken for sequencing was PBMCs or T cells enriched from blood (not recorded which). Here the CDR3 DNA reads TGCGCCAGCAGCGACGGGGAGACCCAGTACTTC. This translates into CASSDGETQYF.